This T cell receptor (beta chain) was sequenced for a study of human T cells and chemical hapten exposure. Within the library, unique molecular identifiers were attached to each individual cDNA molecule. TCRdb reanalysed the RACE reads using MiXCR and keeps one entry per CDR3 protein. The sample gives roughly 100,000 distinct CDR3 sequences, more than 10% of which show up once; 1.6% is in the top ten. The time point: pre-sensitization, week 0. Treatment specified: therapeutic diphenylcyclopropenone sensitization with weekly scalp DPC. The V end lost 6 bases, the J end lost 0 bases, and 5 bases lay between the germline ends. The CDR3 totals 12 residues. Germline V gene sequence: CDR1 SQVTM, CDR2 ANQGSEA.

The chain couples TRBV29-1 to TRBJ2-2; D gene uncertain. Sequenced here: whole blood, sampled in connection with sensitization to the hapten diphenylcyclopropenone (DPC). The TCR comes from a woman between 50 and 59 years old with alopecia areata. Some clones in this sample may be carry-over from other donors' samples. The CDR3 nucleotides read TGCAGCGTGCCAGCGAACACCGGGGAGCTGTTTTTT. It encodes CSVPANTGELFF.